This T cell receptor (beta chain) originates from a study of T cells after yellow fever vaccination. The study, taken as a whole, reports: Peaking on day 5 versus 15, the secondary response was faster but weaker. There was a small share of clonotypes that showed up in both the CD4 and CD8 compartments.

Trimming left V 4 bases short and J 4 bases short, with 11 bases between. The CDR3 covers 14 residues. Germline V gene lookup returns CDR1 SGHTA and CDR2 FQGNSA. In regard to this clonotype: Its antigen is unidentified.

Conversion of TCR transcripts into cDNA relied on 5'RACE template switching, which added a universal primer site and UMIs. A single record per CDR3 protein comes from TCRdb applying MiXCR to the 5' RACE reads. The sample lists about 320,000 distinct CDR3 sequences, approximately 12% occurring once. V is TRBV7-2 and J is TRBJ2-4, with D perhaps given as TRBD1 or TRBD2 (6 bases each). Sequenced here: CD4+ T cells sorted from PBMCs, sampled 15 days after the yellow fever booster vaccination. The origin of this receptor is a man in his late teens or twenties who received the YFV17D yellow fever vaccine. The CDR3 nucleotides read TGTGCCAGCAGCTCTACAGGGACTAAAAACATTCAGTACTTC. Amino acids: CASSSTGTKNIQYF.